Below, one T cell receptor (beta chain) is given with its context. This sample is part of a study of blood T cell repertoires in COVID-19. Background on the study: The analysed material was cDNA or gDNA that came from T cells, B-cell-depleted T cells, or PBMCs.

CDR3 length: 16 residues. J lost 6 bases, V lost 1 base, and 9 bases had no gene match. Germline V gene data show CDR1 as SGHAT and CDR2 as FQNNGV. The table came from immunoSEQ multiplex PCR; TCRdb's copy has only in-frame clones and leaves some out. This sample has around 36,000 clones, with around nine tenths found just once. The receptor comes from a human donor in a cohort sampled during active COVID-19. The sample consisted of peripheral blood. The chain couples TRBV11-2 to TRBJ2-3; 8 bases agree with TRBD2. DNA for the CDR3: TGTGCCAGCAGCTTAGGAGGGGCGGGAGGTCGGGATACGCAGTATTTT. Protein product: CASSLGGAGGRDTQYF.